These T cell receptor beta chains were read from a single sample in a study of T cells in Graves' hyperthyroidism and ophthalmopathy. TCRdb used MiXCR to reprocess the multiplex PCR reads, holding one entry per CDR3 protein. The top ten hold about 8.9% of the sample, which has hundreds of thousands of distinct CDR3 sequences, roughly 37% seen once. The sequenced sample consisted of blood. These receptors originate from a man aged 18 to 29 with Graves' hyperthyroidism. The CDR3 runs from the conserved cysteine through the conserved F or W. A D gene is named only where the DNA matches it firmly. The size field is filled for only some rows; it gives once, few, many or a size class.

j_gene	abundance	v_gene	d_gene	CDR3nt	CDR3aa
TRBJ1-4	NA	TRBV20-1	NA	TGCAGTGCTAGATCGACCGGAGGGGAAAAACTGTTTTTT	CSARSTGGEKLFF
TRBJ1-6	many	TRBV12-3/TRBV12-4	TRBD1	TGTGCCAGCAGTCCGGGACAGACTAGTAGTTCACCCCTCCACTTT	CASSPGQTSSSPLHF
TRBJ1-2	many	TRBV29-1	TRBD1	TGCAGCTCCGGGACAGGGGTATATGGCTACACCTTC	CSSGTGVYGYTF
TRBJ1-3	NA	TRBV7-2	NA	TGTGCCAGCAGCATAAATACAGGGCTCTCTGGAAACACCATATATTTT	CASSINTGLSGNTIYF
TRBJ1-4	NA	TRBV2	NA	TGTGCCAGCAGCCAGAGGACCCCGGGGACTAATGAAAAACTGTTTTTT	CASSQRTPGTNEKLFF
TRBJ2-7	NA	TRBV20-1	NA	TGCAGTGCTAGCCTATTTGGACCTTCCTACGAGCAGTACTTC	CSASLFGPSYEQYF
TRBJ2-5	NA	TRBV25-1	NA	TGTGCCAGCACGAGAGGGCAGGCCCAAGAGACCCAGTACTTC	CASTRGQAQETQYF
TRBJ1-1	many	TRBV2	TRBD1	TGTGCCAGCAGGTCCGGACAGGGGGATGGGGCTTTCTTT	CASRSGQGDGAFF
TRBJ2-7	many	TRBV7-2	NA	TGTGCCAGCAGCGCCTATAACGAGCAGTACTTC	CASSAYNEQYF
TRBJ1-2	NA	TRBV20-1	NA	TGCAGTGCTAGAGAGCTAGCGGGATCCGGGAGCTATGGCTACACCTTC	CSARELAGSGSYGYTF
TRBJ2-5	many	TRBV29-1	TRBD1	TGCAGCGGCCAACCTTGGACAGGAGAGACCCAGTACTTC	CSGQPWTGETQYF
TRBJ1-1	many	TRBV7-9	NA	TGTGCCAGCAGCTTTGATTTGGGCAGAAACACTGAAGCTTTCTTT	CASSFDLGRNTEAFF
TRBJ1-2	few	TRBV20-1	NA	TGCAGTGCTAGAACGGGGGGAGACAAAAACTATGGCTACACCTTC	CSARTGGDKNYGYTF
TRBJ1-1	NA	TRBV19	NA	TGTGCCAGTTCCCGGGGGGCAGGTAACACTGAAGCTTTCTTT	CASSRGAGNTEAFF
TRBJ2-2	many	TRBV10-3	NA	TGTGCCATCAGGGAACACACGAACACCGGGGAGCTGTTTTTT	CAIREHTNTGELFF
TRBJ2-2	NA	TRBV6-5	TRBD1	TGTGCCATTAGAGGGACAGCAGCTACCACCGGGGAGCTGTTTTTT	CAIRGTAATTGELFF